These 18 T cell receptor beta chains came from one sample sequenced in a study of control samples from healthy donors and cancer patients. This table comes from immunoSEQ multiplex PCR, and its TCRdb copy is limited to in-frame clones, with some not included. The repertoire includes 90,000 to 140,000 clones, 83% of them detected once, and 13% sits in the top ten. Sequences were obtained from blood. The receptors were gathered from a woman between 45 and 65 years old in good health.

This rearrangement joins TRBV5-8 to TRBJ1-2; D is unresolved. The CDR3 contains 13 residues. V was cut by 5 bases and J by 6 bases, with 14 bases left in between. The germline CDR1 and CDR2 sequences are SGHTS and YDEGEE. CDR3 protein: CASRRPSTHGYTF. For the CDR3, the DNA is TGTGCCAGCAGGCGACCCTCCACTCATGGCTACACCTTC. Looking up the rest from reference TRBV5-8 and TRBJ1-2 gives the full variable domain: EAGVTQSPTHLIKTRGQQATLRCSPISGHTSVYWYQQALGLGLQFLLWYDEGEERNRGNFPPRFSGRQFPNYSSELNVNALELEDSALYLCASRRPSTHGYTFGSGTRLTVV.

This chain uses TRBV10-2 with TRBJ2-5; 8 bases map to TRBD2. V gave up 1 base and J gave up 7 bases; unmatched junction bases: 14. Per the germline V gene, CDR1 is WSHSY and CDR2 is SAAADI. The CDR3 length is 17 residues. The CDR3 bases are TGCGCCAGCAGTGAGTTTAGCGGGGCCAGGTTCGAAGGGACCCAGTACTTC. It yields the protein CASSEFSGARFEGTQYF.

V gene TRBV11-2 combines with J gene TRBJ1-6, with 7 bases matching TRBD1. J was trimmed by 0 bases and V by 7 bases; bases with no gene match: 12. Germline V gene data show CDR1 as SGHAT and CDR2 as FQNNGV. The CDR3 covers 18 residues. The CDR3 loop reads CASNRRDSRYSYNSPLHF. CDR3 nucleotides: TGTGCCAGCAACCGCCGGGACAGCCGATACTCCTATAATTCACCCCTCCACTTT.

DNA of the CDR3: TGTGCCAGCAGCTCAGAAGGTGACGAGCAGTACTTC. As protein: CASSSEGDEQYF. The chain is built from TRBV7-9 and TRBJ2-7; D not certain. In germline, CDR1 is SEHNR, CDR2 FQNEAQ (reference sequence). Trimming pared 4 bases from V and 5 bases from J, leaving 9 bases between. The CDR3 is made up of 12 amino acids. Full variable domain (missing parts from reference TRBV7-9 and TRBJ2-7): DTGVSQNPRHKITKRGQNVTFRCDPISEHNRLYWYRQTLGQGPEFLTYFQNEAQLEKSRLLSDRFSAERPKGSFSTLEIQRTEQGDSAMYLCASSSEGDEQYFGPGTRLTVT.

The chain has TRBV29-1 and TRBJ2-1, with 10 bases that match TRBD1. V dropped 1 base and J dropped 0; count of bases not matched to a gene: 0. The CDR3 extends over 15 amino acids. Germline values: CDR1 SQVTM, CDR2 ANQGSEA. The CDR3: CSVEGTGGSYNEQFF. The CDR3 DNA sequence: TGCAGCGTTGAAGGGACAGGGGGCTCCTACAATGAGCAGTTCTTC.

The chain is built from TRBV19 and TRBJ1-5, with no clear D. Germline CDR1 is LNHDA and CDR2 is SQIVND (reference sequence). CDR3 length: 14 amino acids. The ends were cut back, 3 bases at V and 9 bases at J, with 15 bases in the middle. The CDR3 nucleotides read TGTGCCAGTAGTATGGTCCGACGCTGGGGGCCCCAGCATTTT. Translated: CASSMVRRWGPQHF. Variable domain in full (rest from reference TRBV19 and TRBJ1-5): DGGITQSPKYLFRKEGQNVTLSCEQNLNHDAMYWYRQDPGQGLRLIYYSQIVNDFQKGDIAEGYSVSREKKESFPLTVTSAQKNPTAFYLCASSMVRRWGPQHFGDGTRLSIL.

The table lists this clone with a count of one. This chain joins TRBV7-9 and TRBJ1-1, with D unresolved. The germline CDR1 and CDR2 sequences are SEHNR and FQNEAQ (reference sequence). There are 15 residues in the CDR3. Trimming removed 6 bases at V and 0 bases at J, with 14 bases between. The CDR3 bases are TGTGCCAGCAGTCCGGCACCGGGAATGAACACTGAAGCTTTCTTT. Translation: CASSPAPGMNTEAFF.

The DNA for the CDR3 is TGTGCCAGCAGCTTAAGAGGGACCAATGAGCAGTTCTTC. Protein sequence: CASSLRGTNEQFF. The chain carries TRBV7-2 and TRBJ2-1; the D call may be TRBD1 or TRBD2 (5 bases each). Germline CDR1 SGHTA, CDR2 FQGNSA. The CDR3 has 13 amino acids. Trimming removed 2 bases from V and 6 bases from J, with 8 bases in between.

The chain employs TRBV5-1 and TRBJ2-5, with D uncertain. The germline V gene encodes CDR1 SGHRS and CDR2 YFSETQ. Trimming left V 5 bases short and J 1 base short, with 15 bases between. This CDR3 comprises 15 residues. As DNA, the CDR3 is TGCGCCAGCAGACCTCGCCTAGGGATCCAAGAGACCCAGTACTTC. The encoded protein is CASRPRLGIQETQYF.

The chain uses TRBV11-2 and TRBJ2-3; 13 bases fit TRBD2. The V segment lost 5 bases and the J segment 4 bases; nucleotides outside the gene matches: 3. Germline CDR1 reads SGHAT; CDR2 reads FQNNGV. CDR3 length: 15 residues. CDR3 in DNA: TGTGCCAGCAGCCGACTAGCGGGAGGATCAGATACGCAGTATTTT. Translated: CASSRLAGGSDTQYF.

This clone was counted a few times. This chain links TRBV11-3 with TRBJ1-3; D gene uncertain. The CDR3 runs 15 residues. Per germline, CDR1 SGHNT and CDR2 YENEEA. V was shortened by 1 base and J by 0 bases, with 7 bases between the two germline ends. This chain's CDR3 is CASSLGPSSGNTIYF. CDR3 in DNA: TGTGCCAGCAGCTTAGGACCGTCCTCTGGAAACACCATATATTTT.

This chain uses TRBV2 with TRBJ1-6, with TRBD1 matching over 10 bases. Germline loops: CDR1 SNHLY, CDR2 FYNNEI. The CDR3 has 15 residues. The junction had 7 bases not matched to a gene; V was cut back by 6 bases and J by 8 bases. This CDR3 is CASSGSTGGDSPLHF. CDR3 nucleotides: TGTGCCAGCAGCGGATCGACAGGGGGCGATTCACCCCTCCACTTT.

The V call is TRBV2, the J call TRBJ1-5; 10 nucleotides agree with TRBD1. V was clipped by 1 base and J by 5 bases; unmatched bases: 2. CDR1 is SNHLY and CDR2 is FYNNEI in the germline V gene. This CDR3 region has 15 residues. In DNA form, the CDR3 reads TGTGCCAGCAGTGAAGGGGACAGGGGCTATCAGCCCCAGCATTTT. Protein product: CASSEGDRGYQPQHF.

This clone was found once. The rearrangement links TRBV2 to TRBJ2-3; 7 nucleotides align to TRBD2. The V gene's germline CDR1 is SNHLY and CDR2 FYNNEI. The length of the CDR3 is 16 residues. The ends lost 4 bases at V and 5 bases at J; junction bases unmatched: 12. The CDR3 nucleotides are TGTGCCAGCAGTGGGACTAGGCGGGCTTCCGGAGATACGCAGTATTTT. Translating gives CASSGTRRASGDTQYF. The full variable domain, with the rest looked up from reference TRBV2 and TRBJ2-3, is EPEVTQTPSHQVTQMGQEVILRCVPISNHLYFYWYRQILGQKVEFLVSFYNNEISEKSEIFDDQFSVERPDGSNFTLKIRSTKLEDSAMYFCASSGTRRASGDTQYFGPGTRLTVL.

This rearrangement joins TRBV24-1 to TRBJ2-2; 7 bases fit TRBD1. Looked up from germline, CDR1 is KGHDR and CDR2 is SFDVKD. The length of the CDR3 is 14 residues. The V and J ends lost 8 bases and 2 bases, in that order; junction bases with no gene match: 4. The CDR3, as DNA: TGTGCCACCAATAGGACAGGTAACACCGGGGAGCTGTTTTTT. This gives the protein CATNRTGNTGELFF.

The chain couples TRBV5-6 to TRBJ2-1; D might be TRBD1 (6 bases). The V end was cut by 4 bases, the J end by 4 bases, with 12 bases between. CDR3 length: 14 residues. The germline gives CDR1 SGHDT, CDR2 YYEEEE. In DNA, the CDR3 is TGTGCCAGCAGCGGGGACATCCGATACAATGAGCAGTTCTTC. As protein: CASSGDIRYNEQFF.

The chain joins TRBV4-3 to TRBJ2-1; the D gene is possibly TRBD2 (6 bases). CDR3 length: 17 amino acids. V was cut by 1 base and J by 2 bases, with 15 bases left in between. Germline lookup yields CDR1 LGHNA and CDR2 YSLEER. The CDR3 region has the DNA TGCGCCAGCAGCCAAGGCGCGGCCGGCGGGACCTACAATGAGCAGTTCTTC. Its protein is CASSQGAAGGTYNEQFF.

The rearrangement links TRBV6-5 to TRBJ2-1; D uncertain. Germline V gene lookup returns CDR1 MNHEY and CDR2 SVGAGI. Trimming shortened V by 5 bases and J by 2 bases, and 13 bases separated the two germline ends. CDR3 length equals 15 residues. The CDR3: CASSNPQPPYNEQFF. DNA for the CDR3: TGTGCCAGCAGTAACCCACAACCTCCCTACAATGAGCAGTTCTTC.